The 20 T cell receptor beta chains below were found in one sample sequenced in a study of cytomegalovirus exposure and HLA in healthy donors. PCR employed 60 Vbeta and 13 Jbeta primers. Sequencing used immunoSEQ multiplex PCR; TCRdb keeps in-frame clones, though not all of them. The sample consists of just over 150,000 clones, about 85% of them appearing once. The sequencing sample was made of PBMCs. These receptors came from a man between 18 and 35 years old in good health and CMV-seronegative.

The DNA for the CDR3 is TGTGCCAGCACCCCCAGGCAGGCTAATGAAAAACTGTTTTTT. Translated, it gives CASTPRQANEKLFF. The chain is built from TRBV7-9 and TRBJ1-4; D is unclear. The CDR3 runs to 14 residues. CDR1 and CDR2 (germline): SEHNR, FQNEAQ (reference sequence). V was cut by 7 bases and J by 3 bases, with 12 bases left in between.

This chain links TRBV6-1 with TRBJ2-3, with 11 bases aligning to TRBD2. Germline CDR1 MNHNS, CDR2 SASEGT. Losses at the gene ends were 2 bases for V and 4 bases for J; bases not matched to a gene: 2. This CDR3 has 15 residues. CDR3: CASSEFSGGADTQYF. CDR3 coding DNA: TGTGCCAGCAGTGAATTTAGCGGGGGGGCAGATACGCAGTATTTT.

This clone was seen only a few times. The chain carries TRBV2 and TRBJ2-7; 9 nucleotides match TRBD2. Germline-derived CDR1 and CDR2 are SNHLY and FYNNEI. The CDR3 covers 12 residues. V was clipped by 8 bases and J by 3 bases; unmatched bases: 2. The CDR3 coding sequence is TGTGCCAGCGGCGGGGGGGACTACGAGCAGTACTTC. Translating gives CASGGGDYEQYF.

V and J are TRBV5-4 and TRBJ2-2, with D possibly matching TRBD1 (5 bases). The length of the CDR3 is 15 residues. From germline, CDR1 is SGHNT and CDR2 YYREEE (reference sequence). Trimming took 2 bases from V and 2 from J, leaving 10 bases between them. CDR3: CASSFWTKNTGELFF. DNA for the CDR3: TGTGCCAGCAGCTTCTGGACAAAAAACACCGGGGAGCTGTTTTTT.

The chain couples TRBV7-8 to TRBJ2-7; D is ambiguous. V lost 2 bases and J lost 2, with 10 bases in between. The germline gives CDR1 SGHVS, CDR2 FQNEAQ. This CDR3 has 14 residues. The CDR3 DNA sequence: TGTGCCAGCAGCTTAAACCAGGTGGCCTACGAGCAGTACTTC. Translating it yields CASSLNQVAYEQYF.

The chain couples TRBV7-9 to TRBJ2-3, with D hard to call. CDR3 length equals 17 residues. The germline V gene has CDR1 SEHNR and CDR2 FQNEAQ (reference sequence). V was cut by 5 bases and J by 0 bases, with 18 bases left in between. The CDR3 bases are TGTGCCAGCAGCCCTCGAGGCGTGGTGAGGAGCACAGATACGCAGTATTTT. It specifies CASSPRGVVRSTDTQYF.

The V and J genes are TRBV27 and TRBJ2-3; TRBD2 agrees at 8 bases. There are 16 residues in the CDR3. The germline V gene has CDR1 MNHEY and CDR2 SMNVEV (reference sequence). Trimming cost V 5 bases and J 3 bases; bases outside gene matches: 10. The CDR3 reads CASSALTSAWTDTQYF. The DNA of the CDR3 is TGTGCCAGCAGTGCCCTGACTAGCGCCTGGACAGATACGCAGTATTTT.

The count of this clone is one. The chain links TRBV4-3 to TRBJ2-7; D is perhaps TRBD1 (6 bases). The CDR3 spans 14 residues. V was shortened by 1 base and J by 2 bases, with 9 bases between the two germline ends. CDR1 LGHNA and CDR2 YSLEER come from the germline V gene. CDR3 DNA: TGCGCCAGCAGCCAAGGCTCAGGGGCCTACGAGCAGTACTTC. This sequence encodes CASSQGSGAYEQYF.

The V call is TRBV2, the J call TRBJ2-3, with no clear D. In germline, CDR1 is SNHLY, CDR2 FYNNEI. The CDR3 has 13 residues. Trimming removed 2 bases from V and 2 bases from J, with 5 bases in between. The CDR3 sequence is CASSEPPTDTQYF. CDR3 DNA sequence: TGTGCCAGCAGTGAACCTCCCACAGATACGCAGTATTTT.

V gene TRBV4-3 combines with J gene TRBJ2-7, with 10 bases fitting TRBD2. Germline CDR1 LGHNA, CDR2 YSLEER. The CDR3 is 16 residues long. Germline trimming cut 0 bases from V and 0 bases from J; bases unmatched to any gene: 2. The CDR3 nucleotides read TGCGCCAGCAGCCAAGACGGGACTAGCGACTCCTACGAGCAGTACTTC. Translated: CASSQDGTSDSYEQYF.

The V gene is TRBV4-3, the J gene TRBJ1-4; D may be TRBD1 (5 bases). The CDR3 is 16 amino acids. V lost 1 base and J lost 4, with 13 bases in between. Germline V lookup: CDR1 LGHNA, CDR2 YSLEER. The CDR3 region is CASSQAQGVLNEKLFF. CDR3 nucleotide sequence: TGCGCCAGCAGCCAAGCCCAAGGGGTCCTTAATGAAAAACTGTTTTTT.

This clone showed up just a few times. The chain employs TRBV28 and TRBJ2-2; 12 bases line up with TRBD2. CDR3 length: 17 amino acids. V dropped 6 bases and J dropped 3; count of bases not matched to a gene: 8. Per germline, CDR1 MDHEN and CDR2 SYDVKM. The CDR3, as DNA: TGTGCCAGCAGGCACTCTAGCGGGAGGGGGCACACCGGGGAGCTGTTTTTT. It is translated as CASRHSSGRGHTGELFF.

The chain couples TRBV27 to TRBJ2-1; 12 bases align to TRBD2. Looked up from germline, CDR1 is MNHEY and CDR2 is SMNVEV (reference sequence). This CDR3 region has 17 residues. V shed 6 bases, J shed 7 bases, and the junction held 13 bases outside the gene matches. CDR3 nucleotides: TGTGCCAGCAGGAACAGACTAGCGGGAGAACTGGGTAATGAGCAGTTCTTC. Translation: CASRNRLAGELGNEQFF.

In nucleotides, the CDR3 is TGTGCCAGTAGTCTTACGGGGTACGAGCAGTACTTC. Translation gives CASSLTGYEQYF. The chain uses TRBV19 and TRBJ2-7, with D perhaps matching TRBD2 (5 bases). This CDR3 region has 12 residues. The V end lost 5 bases, the J end lost 4 bases, and 9 bases lay between the germline ends. Germline-derived CDR1 and CDR2 are LNHDA and SQIVND (reference sequence).

This chain joins TRBV4-1 and TRBJ2-1; D not resolved. This CDR3 is built from 16 residues. The V end lost 0 bases, the J end lost 3 bases, and 12 bases lay between the germline ends. Germline assignment: CDR1 MGHRA and CDR2 YSYEKL. For the CDR3, the DNA is TGCGCCAGCAGCCAAGATGGAGAATATTTCTACAATGAGCAGTTCTTC. It encodes CASSQDGEYFYNEQFF.

This chain uses TRBV7-9 with TRBJ2-1, with D possibly being TRBD1 (5 bases). V lost 1 base, J lost 4 bases, and 17 bases lay in between. CDR1 and CDR2 from the germline V gene are SEHNR and FQNEAQ (reference sequence). This CDR3 spans 17 amino acids. This CDR3 reads CASSLEGAGFRYNEQFF. CDR3 nucleotides: TGTGCCAGCAGCTTAGAAGGGGCAGGGTTCCGTTACAATGAGCAGTTCTTC.

This chain joins TRBV7-9 and TRBJ1-2; the match to TRBD1 covers 8 bases. Germline trimming cut 3 bases from V and 7 bases from J; bases unmatched to any gene: 4. CDR1 is SEHNR, CDR2 FQNEAQ, per germline (reference sequence). The CDR3 runs 13 residues. Written as DNA, the CDR3 is TGTGCCAGCAGCTTCCAGGGGGCAAGTGGCTACACCTTC. This encodes CASSFQGASGYTF.

The rearrangement uses TRBV5-6 and TRBJ1-1; 7 nucleotides match TRBD1. This CDR3 has 12 residues. Germline CDR1 SGHDT, CDR2 YYEEEE. With V trimmed by 6 bases and J by 4 bases, 3 bases remained unmatched. This CDR3 reads CASTSGGTEAFF. The CDR3 nucleotides read TGTGCCAGCACCTCAGGGGGCACTGAAGCTTTCTTT.

The rearrangement uses TRBV5-1 and TRBJ2-2; TRBD2 agrees at 8 bases. After removal of 2 bases from V and 5 bases from J, the junction contained 5 bases not matched to a gene. CDR3 length: 15 residues. The germline V gene has CDR1 SGHRS and CDR2 YFSETQ. The CDR3 sequence: CASSLRTSRTGELFF. CDR3 DNA sequence: TGCGCCAGCAGCTTACGGACTAGCAGAACCGGGGAGCTGTTTTTT.

The V gene is TRBV15, the J gene TRBJ2-6; a weak D match, TRBD2 (7 bases). Trimming took off 3 bases at V and 0 bases at J, with 12 bases between the two ends. Germline loops: CDR1 LNHNV, CDR2 YYDKDF (reference sequence). The CDR3 loop spans 17 amino acids. CDR3 DNA: TGTGCCACCAGCAGGGAGGGAGGGGGCTCTGGGGCCAACGTCCTGACTTTC. Its translation is CATSREGGGSGANVLTF.